This T cell receptor (beta chain) was identified in a study of shared clonotypes between healthy human individuals (dated by TCRdb to the early 2020s). Some background on the complete study: The cohort comprised a couple of women and a few men aged 18 to 49 years. For each donor, CD4 naive and CD4 memory were each given three plates, CD8 naive was given two plates, and CD8 memory was given one plate. To estimate repertoire size and how much clonotypes are shared between individuals, the study performed deep sequencing of blood TCR repertoires from a handful of healthy adults. Different laboratories and diverse techniques were used to prepare libraries and sequence TCR repertoires, to increase sequencing depth and limit assay-specific biases. Between about 0.8 and 8.9 billion PBMCs per donor were obtained by leukapheresis. Broader findings and caveats from the paper: When a few donors were compared, the shared fraction of clonotypes was around 5% for naive CD4, around 4% for naive CD8, 2% to 2.5% for memory CD4, and roughly 0.43% for memory CD8. Because the study included a small number of donors, the genetic and exposure-history diversity represented was limited. Sampling was restricted to blood, and TCR repertoires in tissue are likely to differ from TCR repertoires in blood. Estimated clonotype richness was generally larger for naive than for memory subsets. Based on pairwise subsampling, the degree of clonotype sharing among donors was expected to be affected by sequencing depth. Rarefaction of sorted-subset datasets indicated incomplete sequencing despite the large sequencing depth. Compared with non-shared clonotypes, the clonotypes found in all four sorted-subset donors had higher generation probabilities.

Using the deep immunoSEQ assay, multiplex PCR amplified TCR CDR3 regions from genomic DNA. For each cell subset, the extracted genomic DNA was distributed evenly across all wells of several immunoSEQ 96-well plates, and each plate served as one replicate. For sorted subsets, roughly 200 ng of genomic DNA, equivalent to 25,000 to 35,000 T cell genomes, went into each replicate PCR. Purified libraries were measured with a Qubit 3.0 fluorometer, size-checked on a Bioanalyzer 2100, and measured again with the KAPA Library Quantification kit. A separate single-read 150-cycle Illumina NextSeq 550 flow cell was used to sequence each immunoSEQ 96-well plate. Regarding the original processing steps: Because the immunoSEQ output held only junctional sequences and lacked quality scores, the filtering could not match the filtering applied to full-length reads. To assign V/J genes and CDR3, sequences were annotated using PyIR, a Python wrapper for IgBLAST v1.9, with IMGT germline references. Reads with weak V/J assignments (E-value above 1e-6), missing CDR3, stop codons, out-of-frame junctions, or ambiguous translated residues were removed. V3J clonotypes were defined as sequences sharing an identical inferred V gene, J gene, and CDR3 amino acid sequence. Percentage overlap between repertoires was computed as shared unique clonotypes divided by the size of the smaller repertoire. RTK rarefaction, the Chao1 estimator, and Recon v2.1 estimates of unobserved clonotypes were used to assess repertoire richness. OLGA was used to compute generation probabilities for all TCRbeta clonotypes that the gDNA method yielded from several donors. The immuneACCESS repertoire file appears here via TCRdb, limited to in-frame rearrangements. These files lack a portion of the clones; in checked studies, under half of the deficit traces to unresolved V genes, and the cause of the others is not known. V and J calls and clone size are those listed in that table; D and trimming were worked out from the DNA. The sample includes over 2,000,000 clones, with over 85% observed a single time. The biggest ten clones account for roughly 1.7% of the sample.

The V end loses 6 bases and the J end loses 5 bases, and a stretch of 10 bases separates them. From the cysteine up to the phenylalanine, the CDR3 has a length of 12 residues. Only CDR3 DNA is held: 36 bases, read in frame from base 1. CDR1 and CDR2 are drawn from the germline V gene: MDHEN, SYDVKM. In regard to this clone: What antigen it recognizes has not been identified. No clone much larger than this one lies a single base away; base qualities are absent. Other nucleotide sequences in the sample specify the same CDR3.

For the CD8 naive samples, CD45RO-negative cells were positively selected for CCR7, yielding a CD45RA+CCR7+ population from which TemRA cells were excluded. Donors were healthy HIV-negative adults with no recently reported acute infections or vaccinations. Only Caucasian adults living in Nashville, Tennessee, USA were represented among the donors. Blood was obtained by leukapheresis, after which PBMCs were separated by Ficoll-Histopaque density gradient centrifugation and cryopreserved in liquid nitrogen vapor phase. Purity and quantity of every magnetically sorted T cell population were checked by analytical flow cytometry. From each sorted fraction, genomic DNA was isolated and quantified by UV absorbance on a Nanodrop 2000c.

Sequencing used naive CD8+ T cells from PBMCs. In the paper's terms, the cell subset or site label means: CD45RA+CCR7+. This TCR came from a man aged 18 to 29 in good health. Some clones in this sample may be carry-over from other donors' samples. The V gene is TRBV28 and the J gene is TRBJ1-1; TRBD1 is a weak D gene call, 5 bases matching. Read as DNA, the sequence is TGTGCCAGCAGCCCGAGGGGTACTGAAGCTTTCTTT. The translation is CASSPRGTEAFF.